What follows describes a single TCR beta chain. These data belong to a study of blood T cell repertoires in COVID-19. The CDR3 loop spans 16 amino acids. Germline assignment: CDR1 ENHRY and CDR2 SYGVKD. Losses at the gene ends were 0 bases for V and 5 bases for J; bases not matched to a gene: 5. Only in-frame clones appear in the TCRdb table, and some are missing; sequencing was by immunoSEQ multiplex PCR. The repertoire consists of around 45,000 clones, with roughly nine tenths occurring once and the leading ten covering around 6%. The genes are TRBV10-3 and TRBJ2-1; 9 bases map to TRBD2. The receptor was derived from a man between 70 and 80 years old with active COVID-19. Material: peripheral blood. CDR3 bases: TGTGCCATCAGTGAGTCGCTAGCGGGGTCGCACAATGAGCAGTTCTTC. Translation: CAISESLAGSHNEQFF.